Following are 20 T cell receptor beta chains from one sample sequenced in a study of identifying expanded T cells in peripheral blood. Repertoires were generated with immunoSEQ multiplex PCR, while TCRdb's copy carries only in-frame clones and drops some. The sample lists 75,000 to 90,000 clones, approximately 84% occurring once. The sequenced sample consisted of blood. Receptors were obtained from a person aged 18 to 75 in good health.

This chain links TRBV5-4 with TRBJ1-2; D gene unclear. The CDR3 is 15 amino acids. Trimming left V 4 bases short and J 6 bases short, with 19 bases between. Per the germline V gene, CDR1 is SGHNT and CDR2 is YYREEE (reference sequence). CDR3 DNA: TGTGCCAGCAGCCCAGTGTTGGCAGTTCTTAATGGCTACACCTTC. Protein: CASSPVLAVLNGYTF.

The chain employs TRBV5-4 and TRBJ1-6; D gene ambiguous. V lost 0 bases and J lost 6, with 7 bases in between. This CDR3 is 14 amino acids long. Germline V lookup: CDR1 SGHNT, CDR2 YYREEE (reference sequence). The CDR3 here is CASSLGTTNSPLHF. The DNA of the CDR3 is TGTGCCAGCAGCTTGGGGACTACTAATTCACCCCTCCACTTT. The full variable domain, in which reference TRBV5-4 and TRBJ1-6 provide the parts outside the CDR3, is ETGVTQSPTHLIKTRGQQVTLRCSSQSGHNTVSWYQQALGQGPQFIFQYYREEENGRGNFPPRFSGLQFPNYSSELNVNALELDDSALYLCASSLGTTNSPLHFGNGTRLTVT.

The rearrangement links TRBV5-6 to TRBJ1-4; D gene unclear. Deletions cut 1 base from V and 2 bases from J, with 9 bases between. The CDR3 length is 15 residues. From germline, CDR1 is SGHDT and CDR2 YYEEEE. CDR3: CASSLTGGTNEKLFF. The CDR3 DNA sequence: TGTGCCAGCAGCTTGACGGGCGGTACTAATGAAAAACTGTTTTTT.

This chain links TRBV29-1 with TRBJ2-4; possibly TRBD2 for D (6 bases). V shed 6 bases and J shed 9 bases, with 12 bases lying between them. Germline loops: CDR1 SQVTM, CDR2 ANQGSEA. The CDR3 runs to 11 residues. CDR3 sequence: CSVWEASIQYF. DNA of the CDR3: TGCAGCGTCTGGGAGGCCAGCATTCAGTACTTC.

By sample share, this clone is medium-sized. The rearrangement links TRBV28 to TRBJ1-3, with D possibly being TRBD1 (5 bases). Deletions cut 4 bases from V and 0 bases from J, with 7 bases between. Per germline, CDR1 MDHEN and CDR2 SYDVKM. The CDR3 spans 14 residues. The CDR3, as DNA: TGTGCCAGCAGTTCAGGGATCTCTGGAAACACCATATATTTT. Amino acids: CASSSGISGNTIYF.

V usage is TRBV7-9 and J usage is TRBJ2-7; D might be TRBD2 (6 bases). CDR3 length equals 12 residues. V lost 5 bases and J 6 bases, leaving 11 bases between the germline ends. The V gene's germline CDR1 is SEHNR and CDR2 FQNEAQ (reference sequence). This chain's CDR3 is CASSAGGAEQYF. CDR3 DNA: TGTGCCAGCAGCGCCGGCGGGGCCGAGCAGTACTTC.

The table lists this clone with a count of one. CDR3 in amino acids: CASSQGFRGYEQYF. CDR3 DNA sequence: TGCGCCAGCAGCCAAGGGTTCAGGGGGTACGAGCAGTACTTC. V and J are TRBV4-3 and TRBJ2-7; 7 bases are shared with TRBD1. The germline CDR1 and CDR2 sequences are LGHNA and YSLEER. V shed 1 base and J 4 bases; nucleotides not matched to a gene: 4. This CDR3 region has 14 residues.

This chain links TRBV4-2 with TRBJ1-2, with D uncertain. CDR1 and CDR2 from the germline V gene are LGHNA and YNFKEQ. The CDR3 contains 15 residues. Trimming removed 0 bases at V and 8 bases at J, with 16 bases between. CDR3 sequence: CASSQDRRPYGGYTF. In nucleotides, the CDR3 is TGTGCCAGCAGCCAAGACCGCCGGCCATACGGGGGCTACACCTTC.

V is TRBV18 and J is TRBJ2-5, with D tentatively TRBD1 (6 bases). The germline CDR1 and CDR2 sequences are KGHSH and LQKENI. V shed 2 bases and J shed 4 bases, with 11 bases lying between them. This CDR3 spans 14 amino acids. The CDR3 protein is CASSPTTGLETQYF. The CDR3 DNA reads TGTGCCAGCTCACCAACGACAGGTTTAGAGACCCAGTACTTC. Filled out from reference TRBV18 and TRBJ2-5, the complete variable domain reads NAGVMQNPRHLVRRRGQEARLRCSPMKGHSHVYWYRQLPEEGLKFMVYLQKENIIDESGMPKERFSAEFPKEGPSILRIQQVVRGDSAAYFCASSPTTGLETQYFGPGTRLLVL.

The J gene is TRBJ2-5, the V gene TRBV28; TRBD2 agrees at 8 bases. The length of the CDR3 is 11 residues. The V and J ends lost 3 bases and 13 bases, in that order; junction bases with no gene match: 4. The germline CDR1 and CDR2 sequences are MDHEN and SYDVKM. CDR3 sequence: CASSFGRVVYF. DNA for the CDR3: TGTGCCAGCAGTTTCGGGAGGGTGGTGTACTTC.

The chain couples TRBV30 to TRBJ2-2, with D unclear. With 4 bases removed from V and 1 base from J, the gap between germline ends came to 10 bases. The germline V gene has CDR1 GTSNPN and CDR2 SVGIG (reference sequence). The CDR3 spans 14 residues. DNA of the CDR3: TGTGCCTGGACTAAACACCAGAACACCGGGGAGCTGTTTTTT. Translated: CAWTKHQNTGELFF.

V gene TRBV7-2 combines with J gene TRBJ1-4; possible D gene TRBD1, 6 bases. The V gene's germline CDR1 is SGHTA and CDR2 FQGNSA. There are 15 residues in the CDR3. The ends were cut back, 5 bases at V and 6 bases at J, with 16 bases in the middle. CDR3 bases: TGTGCCAGCAGCCCTCGGGGGGCGGGCGATGAAAAACTGTTTTTT. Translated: CASSPRGAGDEKLFF.

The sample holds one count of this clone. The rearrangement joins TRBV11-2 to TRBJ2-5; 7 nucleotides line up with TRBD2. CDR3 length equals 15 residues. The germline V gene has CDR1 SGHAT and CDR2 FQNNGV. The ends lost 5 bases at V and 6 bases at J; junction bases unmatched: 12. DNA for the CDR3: TGTGCCAGCAGCCCCGGCGGCGGGAGTGGGAAGACCCAGTACTTC. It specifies CASSPGGGSGKTQYF.

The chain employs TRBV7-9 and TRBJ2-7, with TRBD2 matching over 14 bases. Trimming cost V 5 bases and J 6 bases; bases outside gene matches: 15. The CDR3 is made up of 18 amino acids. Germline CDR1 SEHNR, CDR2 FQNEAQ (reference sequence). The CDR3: CASSTRKMGLAGEPEQYF. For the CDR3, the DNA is TGTGCCAGCAGCACGCGAAAGATGGGACTAGCGGGAGAACCCGAGCAGTACTTC.

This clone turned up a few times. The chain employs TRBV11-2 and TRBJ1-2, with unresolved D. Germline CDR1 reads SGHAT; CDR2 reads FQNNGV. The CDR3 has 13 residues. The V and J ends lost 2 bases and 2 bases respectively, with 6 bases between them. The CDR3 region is CASSLLQNYGYTF. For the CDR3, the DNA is TGTGCCAGCAGCTTACTACAGAACTATGGCTACACCTTC.

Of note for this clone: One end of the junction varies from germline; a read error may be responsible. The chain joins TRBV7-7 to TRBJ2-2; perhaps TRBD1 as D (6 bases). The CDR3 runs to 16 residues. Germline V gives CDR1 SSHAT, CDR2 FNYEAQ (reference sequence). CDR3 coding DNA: TGTGCTAGCAGTCAGCACCCCAGGGGGAACACCGGGGAGCTGTTTTTT. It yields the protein CASSQHPRGNTGELFF.

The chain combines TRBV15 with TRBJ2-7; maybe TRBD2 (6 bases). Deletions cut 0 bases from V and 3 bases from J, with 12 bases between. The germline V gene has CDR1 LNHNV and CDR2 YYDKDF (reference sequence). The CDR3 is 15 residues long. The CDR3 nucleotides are TGTGCCACCAGCAGAGATGCGGGACTGATCTACGAGCAGTACTTC. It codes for CATSRDAGLIYEQYF.

The DNA for the CDR3 is TGTGCCAGCAGGGGTTCAGGCTATGGCTACACCTTC. Its translation is CASRGSGYGYTF. V gene TRBV19 combines with J gene TRBJ1-2, with D possibly matching TRBD1 (6 bases). The CDR3 spans 12 residues. Looked up from germline, CDR1 is LNHDA and CDR2 is SQIVND (reference sequence). Trimming pared 9 bases from V and 4 bases from J, leaving 12 bases between.

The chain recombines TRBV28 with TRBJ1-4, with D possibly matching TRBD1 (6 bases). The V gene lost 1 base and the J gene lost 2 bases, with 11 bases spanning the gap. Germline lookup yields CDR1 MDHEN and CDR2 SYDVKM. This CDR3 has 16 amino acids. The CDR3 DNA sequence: TGTGCCAGCAGTTTATCCTCAGGGGCTACTAATGAAAAACTGTTTTTT. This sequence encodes CASSLSSGATNEKLFF.

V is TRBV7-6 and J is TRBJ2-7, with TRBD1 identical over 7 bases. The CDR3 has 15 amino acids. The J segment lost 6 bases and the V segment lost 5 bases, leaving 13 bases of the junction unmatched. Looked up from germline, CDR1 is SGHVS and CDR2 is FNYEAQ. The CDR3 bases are TGTGCCAGCAGCGCACAAAACCAGGGGGTAGGCGAGCAGTACTTC. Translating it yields CASSAQNQGVGEQYF.